This T cell receptor beta chain derives from a study of PD-1 blockade in classical Hodgkin lymphoma. Following autologous stem cell transplantation, relapse occurred in every patient, and exposure to brentuximab vedotin varied. Clones were read by immunoSEQ multiplex PCR, and TCRdb kept only the in-frame ones, dropping some. This table has 20,000 or so clones, approximately 73% appearing once. The receptor comes from a human donor with classical Hodgkin lymphoma. The material sequenced was peripheral blood mononuclear cells (PBMCs), taken before the second cycle of nivolumab.

CDR3 DNA: TGTGCCAGCAGCGCGCATCGGGGGCCCTATGGCTACACCTTC. Translation: CASSAHRGPYGYTF. The V gene is TRBV7-6, the J gene TRBJ1-2; D might be TRBD1 (6 bases). The germline gives CDR1 SGHVS, CDR2 FNYEAQ. Trimming left V 5 bases short and J 4 bases short, with 14 bases between. This CDR3 spans 14 amino acids. Variable domain in full (rest from reference TRBV7-6 and TRBJ1-2): GAGVSQSPRYKVTKRGQDVALRCDPISGHVSLYWYRQALGQGPEFLTYFNYEAQQDKSGLPNDRFSAERPEGSISTLTIQRTEQRDSAMYRCASSAHRGPYGYTFGSGTRLTVV.